Listed below are T cell receptor beta chains from one sample, sequenced in a study of tumour-infiltrating T cells in Burkitt lymphoma. TCRdb's copy holds only in-frame clones and misses some; the assay was immunoSEQ multiplex PCR. Among 13,000 to 15,000 clones listed, 30% were seen once. The sequenced material came from tumor tissue. Every receptor here comes from a human donor with diffuse large B-cell lymphoma. Each CDR3 is given with its conserved first and last residue. The order of the fields is D gene, J gene, V gene, clone size, CDR3 protein, CDR3 DNA. A D gene is named only where the DNA matches it firmly. Only some rows state a clone size, as once, few, many or a class for expanded clones.

. | TRBJ1-5 | TRBV28 | . | CAGGEGNQPQHF | TGTGCCGGGGGGGAGGGGAATCAGCCCCAGCATTTT
TRBD1 | TRBJ1-2 | TRBV19 | few | CASGDRGVYGYTF | TGTGCCAGTGGGGACAGGGGGGTCTATGGCTACACCTTC
. | TRBJ2-1 | TRBV29-1 | . | CSVGATTYNEQFF | TGCAGCGTTGGAGCGACTACCTACAATGAGCAGTTCTTC
TRBD2 | TRBJ2-3 | TRBV27 | . | CASRAGVFRDTQYF | TGTGCCAGCAGGGCGGGAGTCTTTAGGGATACGCAGTATTTT
. | TRBJ1-4 | TRBV20-1 | . | CSADQDRKLFF | TGCAGTGCTGACCAGGATAGAAAACTGTTTTTT
. | TRBJ1-1 | TRBV2 | . | CASRITGEAFF | TGTGCCAGCAGGATAACAGGTGAAGCTTTCTTT
. | TRBJ2-1 | TRBV14 | . | CASSQEGLRQFF | TGTGCCAGCAGCCAAGAAGGACTACGTCAGTTCTTC
. | TRBJ2-3 | TRBV15 | . | CATRVFGHTDTQYF | TGTGCCACCAGAGTGTTCGGGCACACAGATACGCAGTATTTT
. | TRBJ2-1 | TRBV20-1 | once | CSAFNNEQFF | TGCAGTGCCTTCAACAATGAGCAGTTCTTC
. | TRBJ1-5 | TRBV6-4 | few | CASRGGPNQPQHF | TGTGCCAGCAGGGGGGGTCCCAATCAGCCCCAGCATTTT
TRBD2 | TRBJ2-5 | TRBV4-2 | few | CASSQEGLASKTQYF | TGTGCCAGCAGCCAAGAGGGACTAGCGTCGAAGACCCAGTACTTC
. | TRBJ2-7 | TRBV9 | . | CASSVGGGAYEQYF | TGTGCCAGCAGCGTAGGTGGGGGAGCCTACGAGCAGTACTTC
TRBD2 | TRBJ2-5 | TRBV7-2 | few | CASSLGLAGVRETQYF | TGTGCCAGCAGCTTAGGCCTAGCGGGAGTAAGAGAGACCCAGTACTTC
TRBD1 | TRBJ1-5 | TRBV28 | . | CASSLQGEGQPQHF | TGTGCCAGCAGTTTACAGGGGGAGGGTCAGCCCCAGCATTTT
. | TRBJ2-5 | TRBV7-9 | few | CASTWGRGETQYF | TGTGCCAGCACTTGGGGCCGGGGAGAGACCCAGTACTTC
TRBD2 | TRBJ2-7 | TRBV29-1 | . | CSVVRGQGSGRADEQYF | TGCAGCGTTGTCAGGGGGCAAGGTAGCGGGAGGGCCGACGAGCAGTACTTC
TRBD1 | TRBJ2-1 | TRBV9 | few | CASSVKTGKVNEQFF | TGTGCCAGCAGCGTGAAGACAGGGAAGGTCAATGAGCAGTTCTTC
TRBD1 | TRBJ1-4 | TRBV23-1 | . | CASSQMHPRDRNEKLFF | TGCGCCAGCAGTCAAATGCACCCCCGGGACAGGAATGAAAAACTGTTTTTT
. | TRBJ2-2 | TRBV6-6 | few | CASTQQNTGELFF | TGTGCCAGCACCCAACAGAACACCGGGGAGCTGTTTTTT
TRBD1 | TRBJ2-1 | TRBV6-5 | . | CASLRVRDSYNEQFF | TGTGCCAGCCTTCGAGTCCGGGACAGCTACAATGAGCAGTTCTTC
. | TRBJ1-3 | TRBV10-3 | . | CAISDSTGPEGNTIYF | TGTGCCATCAGTGACTCGACAGGCCCAGAGGGAAACACCATATATTTT
TRBD1 | TRBJ2-7 | TRBV27 | . | CASSTRQGAFEQYF | TGTGCCAGCAGTACGAGACAGGGGGCCTTCGAGCAGTACTTC
TRBD2 | TRBJ2-7 | TRBV5-1 | . | CASSATSGSSHEQYF | TGCGCCAGCAGCGCCACTAGCGGGAGTTCCCACGAGCAGTACTTC
. | TRBJ1-5 | TRBV2 | few | CASGVAGNQPQHF | TGTGCCAGCGGCGTAGCCGGGAATCAGCCCCAGCATTTT
TRBD2 | TRBJ2-3 | TRBV5-1 | few | CASSLMTTSGRTDTQYF | TGCGCCAGCAGCTTGATGACGACTAGCGGGAGGACAGATACGCAGTATTTT
. | TRBJ1-1 | TRBV18 | . | CASSPLLGGGMDTEAFF | TGTGCCAGCTCACCATTGTTAGGGGGTGGGATGGACACTGAAGCTTTCTTT
TRBD2 | TRBJ2-2 | TRBV5-1 | few | CASSFGAGRAGELFF | TGCGCCAGCAGCTTCGGGGCAGGGAGGGCCGGGGAGCTGTTTTTT
. | TRBJ2-1 | TRBV6-4 | . | CASSDSPGDYNEQFF | TGTGCCAGCAGTGACTCTCCAGGAGACTACAATGAGCAGTTCTTC
. | TRBJ1-4 | TRBV2 | . | CASKRGGEAEKLFF | TGTGCCAGCAAGCGGGGAGGGGAGGCTGAAAAACTGTTTTTT
. | TRBJ1-2 | TRBV5-1 | few | CASSLAGGTGDYGYTF | TGCGCCAGCAGCTTGGCCGGGGGGACTGGTGACTATGGCTACACCTTC
TRBD2 | TRBJ2-2 | TRBV7-9 | few | CASSFRPSGTGELFF | TGTGCCAGCAGCTTCAGGCCTAGCGGGACCGGGGAGCTGTTTTTT
TRBD1 | TRBJ1-5 | TRBV18 | few | CASSPGTVGQGDQPQHF | TGTGCCAGCTCACCAGGGACCGTGGGACAGGGGGATCAGCCCCAGCATTTT
. | TRBJ2-1 | TRBV14 | . | CASSQEISYNEQFF | TGTGCCAGCAGCCAAGAAATATCCTACAATGAGCAGTTCTTC
TRBD2 | TRBJ2-7 | TRBV9 | . | CASSVGIGRGREQYF | TGTGCCAGCAGCGTAGGGATCGGGAGGGGAAGGGAGCAGTACTTC
TRBD2 | TRBJ2-5 | TRBV7-8 | medium-sized | CASSSRGEGLGTQYF | TGTGCCAGCAGCTCACGAGGGGAGGGGCTGGGGACCCAGTACTTC
TRBD1 | TRBJ1-3 | TRBV6-6 | . | CASSRPDRVPGNTIYF | TGTGCCAGCAGCCGACCTGACAGGGTACCTGGAAACACCATATATTTT
. | TRBJ2-6 | TRBV6-6 | . | CASILAGANVLTF | TGTGCCAGCATTTTAGCTGGGGCCAACGTCCTGACTTTC
. | TRBJ2-3 | TRBV4-1 | . | CASSLTETDTQYF | TGCGCCAGCAGCCTCACTGAGACAGATACGCAGTATTTT
. | TRBJ2-7 | TRBV11-2 | . | CASSLGADEQYF | TGTGCCAGCAGCCTGGGAGCGGACGAGCAGTACTTC
. | TRBJ1-1 | TRBV20-1 | few | CSALSNTEAFF | TGCAGTGCTCTCTCGAACACTGAAGCTTTCTTT
TRBD1 | TRBJ2-4 | TRBV5-1 | . | CASSYGTATSKNIQYF | TGCGCCAGCAGCTATGGGACAGCCACATCCAAAAACATTCAGTACTTC
. | TRBJ1-1 | TRBV28 | medium-sized | CASSFSSRDYAGAFF | TGTGCCAGCAGTTTTAGCTCCCGGGACTATGCTGGAGCTTTCTTT
. | TRBJ2-3 | TRBV2 | . | CASSVTGVGTDTQYF | TGTGCCAGCAGTGTGACGGGTGTGGGCACAGATACGCAGTATTTT
. | TRBJ1-4 | TRBV13 | few | CASSFQGLEKLFF | TGTGCCAGCAGCTTCCAGGGTCTAGAGAAACTGTTTTTT
. | TRBJ2-7 | TRBV5-4 | . | CASSLAPPEEQYF | TGTGCCAGCAGCTTGGCACCGCCCGAGGAGCAGTACTTC
TRBD1 | TRBJ2-3 | TRBV9 | . | CASSVFEGAKDTQYF | TGTGCCAGCAGCGTATTCGAGGGGGCTAAAGATACGCAGTATTTT
. | TRBJ2-3 | TRBV12-1 | few | CASSRPGGVTDTQYF | TGTGCCAGCAGCAGGCCAGGGGGAGTCACAGATACGCAGTATTTT
TRBD2 | TRBJ2-1 | TRBV4-1 | . | CASSQAELALRVNEQFF | TGCGCCAGCAGCCAAGCCGAACTAGCGCTTAGAGTCAATGAGCAGTTCTTC
TRBD2 | TRBJ2-5 | TRBV11-2 | few | CASSLGAGAGETQYF | TGTGCCAGCAGCTTGGGTGCGGGAGCTGGAGAGACCCAGTACTTC
. | TRBJ2-2 | TRBV29-1 | . | CSVRSPHTGELFF | TGCAGCGTTAGATCTCCCCACACCGGGGAGCTGTTTTTT
. | TRBJ2-1 | TRBV20-1 | few | CSARDLPQFF | TGCAGTGCTAGAGATCTCCCGCAGTTCTTC
. | TRBJ1-6 | TRBV6-5 | . | CASSYEGARLDSPLHF | TGTGCCAGCAGTTACGAGGGAGCGCGTCTTGATTCACCCCTCCACTTT
TRBD2 | TRBJ2-1 | TRBV9 | . | CASSPSLLPGLAGPNSYNEQFF | TGTGCCAGCAGCCCTAGCTTACTGCCGGGACTAGCGGGGCCCAACTCCTACAATGAGCAGTTCTTC
. | TRBJ1-4 | TRBV30 | few | CAWSPPGSGEKLFF | TGTGCCTGGAGTCCCCCGGGGTCTGGAGAAAAACTGTTTTTT